This entry lists 6 T cell receptor beta chains sequenced from one sample in a study of blood T cell repertoires in COVID-19. Repertoires were generated with immunoSEQ multiplex PCR, while TCRdb's copy carries only in-frame clones and drops some. The sample shows about 230,000 clones, around 83% of them seen only once. Input material: peripheral blood. The receptor source for this set is a woman in her fifties or sixties with acute or convalescent COVID-19.

The V call is TRBV27, the J call TRBJ2-5; no definite D call. Per germline, CDR1 MNHEY and CDR2 SMNVEV (reference sequence). V was shortened by 6 bases and J by 5 bases, with 19 bases between the two germline ends. This CDR3 is built from 15 residues. CDR3 amino acids: CASSRTPRISETQYF. In nucleotides, the CDR3 is TGTGCCAGCAGCCGTACCCCCAGGATCTCGGAGACCCAGTACTTC.

The chain is built from TRBV19 and TRBJ2-1, with 15 bases fitting TRBD2. The CDR3 loop spans 19 amino acids. V lost 9 bases to trimming and J lost 5 bases; unmatched junction nucleotides: 17. Per germline, CDR1 LNHDA and CDR2 SQIVND (reference sequence). The CDR3 sequence: CASRNLGLAGGPHHNEQFF. Written as DNA, the CDR3 is TGTGCCAGCCGGAACCTCGGACTAGCGGGAGGGCCCCACCACAATGAGCAGTTCTTC.

In DNA form, the CDR3 reads TGCGCCAGCAGCTTCAGCAGGAAGAATTCACCCCTCCACTTT. Protein sequence: CASSFSRKNSPLHF. The chain is built from TRBV5-1 and TRBJ1-6; D gene ambiguous. CDR3 size: 14 residues. Germline CDR1 and CDR2: SGHRS and YFSETQ. Deletions cut 2 bases from V and 7 bases from J, with 10 bases between.

The rearrangement uses TRBV4-1 and TRBJ2-3; 9 bases align to TRBD2. The CDR3 sequence is 16 residues long. The J segment lost 6 bases and the V segment lost 8 bases, leaving 15 bases of the junction unmatched. CDR1 is MGHRA and CDR2 is YSYEKL in the germline V gene. The CDR3 spells CASARSGGGAGDTQYF. CDR3 nucleotides: TGCGCCAGCGCCAGGAGTGGCGGGGGGGCCGGGGATACGCAGTATTTT.

The V call is TRBV3-1 (or the pseudogene TRBV3-2), the J call TRBJ1-4; 10 bases match TRBD1. The length of the CDR3 is 13 residues. The V gene end was trimmed by 3 bases and the J gene end by 12 bases; junction bases not matched to a gene: 4. Germline V gene data show CDR1 as LGHDT and CDR2 as YNNKEL (reference sequence). CDR3: CASSQGDRGELFF. The CDR3 DNA sequence: TGTGCCAGCAGCCAGGGGGACAGGGGAGAACTGTTTTTT.

This chain connects TRBV5-1 to TRBJ2-3; 9 bases line up with TRBD2. J was trimmed by 3 bases and V by 4 bases; bases with no gene match: 6. The germline V gene has CDR1 SGHRS and CDR2 YFSETQ. The CDR3 extends over 15 amino acids. The CDR3 reads CASSLSGRGTDTQYF. The CDR3 region has the DNA TGCGCCAGCAGCCTTAGCGGGAGAGGTACAGATACGCAGTATTTT.